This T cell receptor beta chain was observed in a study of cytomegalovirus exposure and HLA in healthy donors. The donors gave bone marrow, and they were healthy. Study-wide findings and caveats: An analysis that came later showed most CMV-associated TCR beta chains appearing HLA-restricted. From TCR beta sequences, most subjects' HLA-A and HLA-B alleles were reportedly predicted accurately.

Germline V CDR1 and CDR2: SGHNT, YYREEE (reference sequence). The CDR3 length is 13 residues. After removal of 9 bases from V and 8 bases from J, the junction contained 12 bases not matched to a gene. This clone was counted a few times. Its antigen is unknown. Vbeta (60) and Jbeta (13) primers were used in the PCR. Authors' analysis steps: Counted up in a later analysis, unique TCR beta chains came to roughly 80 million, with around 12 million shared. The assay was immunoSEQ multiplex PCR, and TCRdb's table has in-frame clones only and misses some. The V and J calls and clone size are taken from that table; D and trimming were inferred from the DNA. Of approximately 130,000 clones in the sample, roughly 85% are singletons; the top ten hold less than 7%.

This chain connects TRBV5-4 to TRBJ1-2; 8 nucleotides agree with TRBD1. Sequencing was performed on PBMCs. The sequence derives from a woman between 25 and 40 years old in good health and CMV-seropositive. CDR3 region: CAIPPEQGGGYTF. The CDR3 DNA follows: TGTGCCATCCCCCCTGAACAGGGGGGCGGCTACACCTTC.